The 6 T cell receptor beta chains reported below all come from one sample, sequenced in a study of CD8 T cells in Susac syndrome. RNA was extracted with the RNeasy kit, and a quantity of roughly 0.5 to 1 ug was reverse transcribed using random hexamers. Each CDR3 protein gets one entry after TCRdb re-called the immunoSEQ multiplex PCR reads with MiXCR. The sample contains 100,000 to 150,000 distinct CDR3 sequences, just under 95% of which appear only once. Sequences were obtained from CD8+ T cells from PBMCs. The receptor source for this set is a human donor with Susac syndrome.

The J gene is TRBJ1-3, the V gene TRBV7-2; the match to TRBD1 covers 7 bases. Germline CDR1 SGHTA, CDR2 FQGNSA. The CDR3 sequence is 13 residues long. J gave up 6 bases and V 5 bases, and 4 bases lay outside the gene matches. This CDR3 reads CASSHGTANTIYF. The CDR3 DNA reads as TGTGCCAGCAGCCACGGGACAGCAAACACCATATATTTT.

This clonotype was observed a few times. The genes are TRBV20-1 and TRBJ2-1; 11 bases match TRBD2. Germline values: CDR1 DFQATT, CDR2 SNEGSKA (reference sequence). The CDR3 loop spans 14 amino acids. V shed 5 bases, J shed 3 bases, and the junction held 3 bases outside the gene matches. This CDR3 reads CSALTSGGYNEQFF. Written as DNA, the CDR3 is TGCAGTGCTTTAACTAGCGGGGGCTACAATGAGCAGTTCTTC.

In this sample, this clonotype turned up once. DNA of the CDR3: TGCAGCGTTGACGGAGGGAACACTGAAGCTTTCTTT. This codes for CSVDGGNTEAFF. The chain combines TRBV29-1 with TRBJ1-1; no clear D gene. The ends were cut back, 3 bases at V and 1 base at J, with 6 bases in the middle. The CDR3 has 12 amino acids. The V gene's germline CDR1 is SQVTM and CDR2 ANQGSEA. The full variable domain, its missing parts supplied by reference TRBV29-1 and TRBJ1-1, is SAVISQKPSRDICQRGTSLTIQCQVDSQVTMMFWYRQQPGQSLTLIATANQGSEATYESGFVIDKFPISRPNLTFSTLTVSNMSPEDSSIYLCSVDGGNTEAFFGQGTRLTVV.

The chain carries TRBV9 and TRBJ1-6; no reliable D call. Germline loops: CDR1 SGDLS, CDR2 YYNGEE. CDR3 length equals 13 residues. V was shortened by 4 bases and J by 9 bases, with 11 bases between the two germline ends. The CDR3: CASSFEGISPLHF. The CDR3 nucleotides read TGTGCCAGCAGCTTTGAGGGAATTTCACCCCTCCACTTT.

V gene TRBV29-1 combines with J gene TRBJ2-3; the D gene is possibly TRBD2 (6 bases). The CDR3 consists of 14 residues. V was clipped by 6 bases and J by 6 bases, with 19 bases between them. From germline, CDR1 is SQVTM and CDR2 ANQGSEA. The DNA of the CDR3 is TGCAGCGTCATATGGAGGGCCGCAGGGGATACGCAGTATTTT. It codes for CSVIWRAAGDTQYF.

This clonotype was seen only once. The chain recombines TRBV9 with TRBJ2-7; 7 bases line up with TRBD1. V lost 4 bases to trimming and J lost 3 bases; unmatched junction nucleotides: 10. CDR1 and CDR2 (germline): SGDLS, YYNGEE. This CDR3 region has 15 residues. The chain's CDR3 is CASSQGEGVGYEQYF. The CDR3, as DNA: TGTGCCAGCAGCCAGGGGGAAGGGGTCGGCTACGAGCAGTACTTC.